This T cell receptor beta chain was sequenced for a study of vaccination and CD4 T cells after COVID-19. CDR3 length: 15 residues. Between the trimmed V and J ends, which lost 6 bases and 6 bases, there was a span of 18 bases. CDR1 is MNHEY and CDR2 is SMNVEV in the germline V gene (reference sequence). A few counts support this clonotype. Its antigen remains unidentified. The assay that was used to sequence DNA from cultured CD4+ T cells was the Oncomine TCR Beta short-read assay. TCRdb independently ran MiXCR on the PCR reads; one entry per CDR3 protein. The sample consists of 15,000 or so distinct CDR3 sequences, less than 60% of them appearing once. Treatment defined: roughly 10-day PBMC culture with coronavirus spike peptide pools or control peptides (ViraFEST assay). Having spent roughly 11 days in culture, CD4+ T cells were then isolated by negative selection.

V is TRBV27 and J is TRBJ1-5, with D possibly TRBD1 on 5 matching bases. Material: cultured CD4+ T cells from blood, obtained after SARS-CoV-2 vaccination. The TCR sequence derives from a human donor with COVID-19. CDR3 in DNA: TGTGCCAGCAGCCTAGAGGGGATCGGGGGTCAGCCCCAGCATTTT. The encoded protein is CASSLEGIGGQPQHF.